Each of the 20 T cell receptor beta chains below was sequenced from the same sample in a study of cytomegalovirus exposure and HLA in healthy donors. It was with 60 Vbeta and 13 Jbeta primers that the PCR ran. The method was immunoSEQ multiplex PCR; TCRdb's version includes in-frame clones alone and lacks a portion of them. The sample yields some 180,000 clones, about four fifths seen once. Material: PBMCs. The receptors originated from a woman in her 30s in good health and CMV-seronegative.

The chain employs TRBV21-1 and TRBJ1-1. TRBV21-1 is listed as a pseudogene. This CDR3 is built from 15 residues. The CDR3 coding sequence is TGTGCCAGCACTTCGGGCGGGGGCGCCGGCACTGAAGCTTTCTTT. It codes for CASTSGGGAGTEAFF.

This chain links TRBV5-8 with TRBJ1-2; D is undetermined. The CDR3 sequence is 15 residues long. Germline V lookup: CDR1 SGHTS, CDR2 YDEGEE. V lost 3 bases, J lost 3 bases, and 15 bases lay in between. The CDR3 DNA is TGTGCCAGCAGCTCGCCGGGGTTTGTCGACTATGGCTACACCTTC. Protein product: CASSSPGFVDYGYTF.

This sequence joins TRBV6-6 and TRBJ2-5; D not certain. Germline CDR1 reads MNHNY; CDR2 reads SVGAGI (reference sequence). The CDR3 has 11 amino acids. Trimming removed 6 bases at V and 4 bases at J, with 6 bases between. The CDR3 protein is CASSLAETQYF. The CDR3, as DNA: TGTGCCAGCAGCTTGGCAGAGACCCAGTACTTC.

This chain links TRBV30 with TRBJ1-4, with TRBD1 as a possible D gene (5 bases). The CDR3 totals 13 residues. Germline V CDR1 and CDR2: GTSNPN, SVGIG (reference sequence). Trimming took off 0 bases at V and 5 bases at J, with 7 bases between the two ends. The CDR3 DNA reads as TGTGCCTGGAGTGTCGGGGGGAATGAAAAACTGTTTTTT. Amino acid sequence: CAWSVGGNEKLFF.

V is TRBV4-2 and J is TRBJ2-1; 7 bases map to TRBD2. The V segment lost 0 bases and the J segment 3 bases; nucleotides outside the gene matches: 2. From germline, CDR1 is LGHNA and CDR2 YNFKEQ. The CDR3 is made up of 15 amino acids. CDR3 DNA sequence: TGTGCCAGCAGCCAAGATCTAGCGGTCTACAATGAGCAGTTCTTC. This gives the protein CASSQDLAVYNEQFF.

V gene TRBV10-3 combines with J gene TRBJ2-5; D possibly corresponds to TRBD2 (5 bases). Germline V lookup: CDR1 ENHRY, CDR2 SYGVKD. The CDR3 sequence is 13 residues long. V lost 9 bases and J 5 bases, leaving 16 bases between the germline ends. The chain's CDR3 is CAIARGLEETQYF. CDR3 DNA sequence: TGTGCCATTGCAAGAGGGTTAGAGGAGACCCAGTACTTC.

The chain links TRBV7-2 to TRBJ1-2; 8 nucleotides match TRBD1. V gave up 5 bases and J gave up 5 bases; unmatched junction bases: 7. Looked up from germline, CDR1 is SGHTA and CDR2 is FQGNSA. The CDR3 extends over 14 amino acids. The CDR3 DNA is TGTGCCAGCAGCCGACCGGGACAGGTTTATGGCTACACCTTC. This encodes CASSRPGQVYGYTF.

V usage is TRBV18 and J usage is TRBJ2-7, with TRBD2 matching 9 bases. Germline CDR1 KGHSH, CDR2 LQKENI. The CDR3 runs to 16 residues. V dropped 1 base and J dropped 2; count of bases not matched to a gene: 6. CDR3 region: CASSPLASGVTYEQYF. CDR3 DNA sequence: TGTGCCAGCTCACCACTGGCTAGCGGGGTGACCTACGAGCAGTACTTC.

The chain is built from TRBV21-1 and TRBJ1-1; the D segment call TRBD1 is taken from the table without a DNA check. TRBV21-1 is designated a pseudogene. This CDR3 region has 18 residues. The CDR3 here is CASSKEIRDRAKNTEAFF. In DNA form, the CDR3 reads TGTGCCAGCAGCAAAGAAATTCGGGACAGGGCGAAGAACACTGAAGCTTTCTTT.

In this sample, this clone turned up once. This chain links TRBV27 with TRBJ1-3, with D hard to call. CDR3 size: 15 residues. Per germline, CDR1 MNHEY and CDR2 SMNVEV (reference sequence). V was pared by 3 bases and J by 0 bases, with 9 bases between. CDR3 bases: TGTGCCAGCAGTTTCCTCCCAGTCTCTGGAAACACCATATATTTT. It is translated as CASSFLPVSGNTIYF.

The chain has TRBV7-2 and TRBJ2-7; TRBD1 matches 8 bases. After removal of 7 bases from V and 3 bases from J, the junction contained 11 bases not matched to a gene. CDR3 length: 15 residues. The V gene's germline CDR1 is SGHTA and CDR2 FQGNSA. For the CDR3, the DNA is TGTGCCAGCAACCCGAGCACCGGGACAGGCTACGAGCAGTACTTC. Residues: CASNPSTGTGYEQYF.

V and J are TRBV4-1 and TRBJ2-5; 12 bases match TRBD2. V lost 7 bases and J lost 4; bases outside the gene matches: 19. This CDR3 has 19 amino acids. CDR1 and CDR2 from the germline V gene are MGHRA and YSYEKL. CDR3 in DNA: TGCGCCAGCAAGGTCCCCCTACTAGCGGGGGGCCCCCTGTCAGAGACCCAGTACTTC. Translated: CASKVPLLAGGPLSETQYF.

In its sample, this clone was seen once. This rearrangement joins TRBV18 to TRBJ1-6, with D uncertain. The germline gives CDR1 KGHSH, CDR2 LQKENI. There are 14 residues in the CDR3. V dropped 4 bases and J dropped 5 bases, with 9 bases sitting between them. This CDR3 is CASSRIGDNSPLHF. CDR3 in DNA: TGTGCCAGCTCACGGATAGGAGATAATTCACCCCTCCACTTT.

The chain combines TRBV7-2 with TRBJ2-1, with 7 positions matching TRBD2. This CDR3 is built from 17 residues. V shed 2 bases and J 3 bases; nucleotides not matched to a gene: 10. CDR1 is SGHTA, CDR2 FQGNSA, per germline. As DNA, the CDR3 is TGTGCCAGCAGCTTAACTCTACGGCTAGCGGACTACAATGAGCAGTTCTTC. Translating gives CASSLTLRLADYNEQFF. The variable domain in full, completed from reference TRBV7-2 and TRBJ2-1, reads GAGVSQSPSNKVTEKGKDVELRCDPISGHTALYWYRQSLGQGLEFLIYFQGNSAPDKSGLPSDRFSAERTGGSVSTLTIQRTQQEDSAVYLCASSLTLRLADYNEQFFGPGTRLTVL.

The chain has TRBV29-1 and TRBJ2-5, with 13 bases that match TRBD2. This CDR3 spans 17 amino acids. The ends lost 7 bases at V and 5 bases at J; junction bases unmatched: 16. The germline CDR1 and CDR2 sequences are SQVTM and ANQGSEA. CDR3 region: CSATGLAGAFGRETQYF. The CDR3 DNA reads TGCAGCGCGACAGGACTAGCGGGGGCCTTCGGACGGGAGACCCAGTACTTC.

CDR3 sequence (DNA): TGTGCCAGCAGCCCACTATCGGGACAGGCAAATGAAAAACTGTTTTTT. This encodes CASSPLSGQANEKLFF. This chain joins TRBV27 and TRBJ1-4, with 8 bases lining up with TRBD1. The J segment lost 5 bases and the V segment lost 6 bases, leaving 11 bases of the junction unmatched. Germline-derived CDR1 and CDR2 are MNHEY and SMNVEV (reference sequence). The length of the CDR3 is 16 residues.

CDR3 DNA: TGCAGTGCGAGTCATACAGATACGCAGTATTTT. Encoded protein: CSASHTDTQYF. The V and J genes are TRBV20-1 and TRBJ2-3; D remains ambiguous. In germline, CDR1 is DFQATT, CDR2 SNEGSKA (reference sequence). The CDR3 is made up of 11 amino acids. Trimming shortened V by 6 bases and J by 3 bases, and 7 bases separated the two germline ends.

J is TRBJ2-1 and V is TRBV5-1, with TRBD2 identical over 8 bases. V shed 0 bases, J shed 7 bases, and the junction held 12 bases outside the gene matches. CDR1 and CDR2 from the germline V gene are SGHRS and YFSETQ. This CDR3 has 17 amino acids. CDR3 DNA sequence: TGCGCCAGCAGCTTGGGGTCTCCGGGGGGCGGGGGGAATGAGCAGTTCTTC. Residues: CASSLGSPGGGGNEQFF.

V and J are TRBV5-4 and TRBJ2-7, with a weak D call TRBD2 (6 bases). Germline-derived CDR1 and CDR2 are SGHNT and YYREEE (reference sequence). V was cut by 0 bases and J by 3 bases, with 13 bases left in between. The CDR3 sequence is 15 residues long. The CDR3 is CASSLVGGAGYEQYF. In nucleotides, the CDR3 is TGTGCCAGCAGCTTGGTCGGAGGGGCCGGCTACGAGCAGTACTTC.

The rearrangement joins TRBV4-3 to TRBJ2-1; D may be TRBD2 (7 bases). Trimming shortened V by 4 bases and J by 8 bases, and 15 bases separated the two germline ends. The CDR3 has 14 residues. Looked up from germline, CDR1 is LGHNA and CDR2 is YSLEER. The CDR3 is CASSPTRGLYEQFF. In DNA form, the CDR3 reads TGCGCCAGCAGCCCGACGCGGGGGCTCTATGAGCAGTTCTTC.